This entry lists 16 T cell receptor beta chains sequenced from one sample in a study of blood T cell repertoires in COVID-19. The protocol was immunoSEQ multiplex PCR, while the TCRdb copy is restricted to in-frame clones and leaves out a portion. Among 200,000 to 300,000 clones listed, 75% to 95% were seen once. Sample: peripheral blood. These receptor sequences come from a young adult with COVID-19, enrolled during active disease.

The V and J genes are TRBV12-5 and TRBJ2-5; no definite D call. Trimming left V 3 bases short and J 5 bases short, with 7 bases between. Germline V gene lookup returns CDR1 LGHNT and CDR2 FRNRAP. The CDR3 sequence is 12 residues long. CDR3 sequence: CASGFIEETQYF. The CDR3 DNA is TGTGCTAGTGGTTTCATCGAGGAGACCCAGTACTTC.

The V gene is TRBV15, the J gene TRBJ1-6, with 7 bases fitting TRBD1. The V gene end was trimmed by 3 bases and the J gene end by 5 bases; junction bases not matched to a gene: 1. Germline CDR1 reads LNHNV; CDR2 reads YYDKDF (reference sequence). The CDR3 length is 14 residues. In DNA, the CDR3 is TGTGCCACCAGCAGGGGGACAGATAATTCACCCCTCCACTTT. It encodes CATSRGTDNSPLHF.

This chain links TRBV19 with TRBJ1-1; 9 nucleotides line up with TRBD1. V shed 5 bases and J 1 base; nucleotides not matched to a gene: 5. The CDR3 sequence is 15 residues long. Germline-derived CDR1 and CDR2 are LNHDA and SQIVND (reference sequence). The CDR3 DNA follows: TGTGCCAGTAGTTCACAGACAGGGGGGAACACTGAAGCTTTCTTT. Encoded protein: CASSSQTGGNTEAFF.

The chain carries TRBV19 and TRBJ2-5; 11 nucleotides align to TRBD1. Losses at the gene ends were 3 bases for V and 5 bases for J; bases not matched to a gene: 5. Per the germline V gene, CDR1 is LNHDA and CDR2 is SQIVND (reference sequence). This CDR3 has 15 amino acids. The CDR3 spells CASSMGTGGHETQYF. DNA of the CDR3: TGTGCCAGTAGTATGGGGACAGGGGGTCACGAGACCCAGTACTTC.

In nucleotides, the CDR3 is TGTGCCAGCAGCTCCTGGACAGGCTCTGGAAACACCATATATTTT. It yields the protein CASSSWTGSGNTIYF. The chain joins TRBV7-8 to TRBJ1-3, with 7 positions matching TRBD1. V was clipped by 4 bases and J by 0 bases; unmatched bases: 3. Per germline, CDR1 SGHVS and CDR2 FQNEAQ. The CDR3 covers 15 residues.

V is TRBV10-2 and J is TRBJ2-7, with 8 bases matching TRBD2. CDR1 is WSHSY, CDR2 SAAADI, per germline. V was pared by 5 bases and J by 1 base, with 4 bases of the junction left unmatched. This CDR3 comprises 14 residues. Written as DNA, the CDR3 is TGCGCCAGCAGTAACGCGGGAGGATCCTACGAGCAGTACTTC. This codes for CASSNAGGSYEQYF.

The chain carries TRBV19 and TRBJ1-2; 7 bases align to TRBD1. Unmatched junction bases numbered 12, after V lost 4 bases and J lost 4 bases. The V gene's germline CDR1 is LNHDA and CDR2 SQIVND (reference sequence). This CDR3 comprises 16 residues. The CDR3 loop reads CASSTGSDRLFYGYTF. In DNA form, the CDR3 reads TGTGCCAGTAGTACCGGCTCGGACAGGCTGTTCTATGGCTACACCTTC.

This rearrangement joins TRBV7-9 to TRBJ2-7; 8 bases line up with TRBD1. The CDR3 covers 16 residues. With V trimmed by 4 bases and J by 0 bases, 8 bases remained unmatched. Per the germline V gene, CDR1 is SEHNR and CDR2 is FQNEAQ (reference sequence). The DNA of the CDR3 is TGTGCCAGCAGCTCGCCTTTGGGACAGGACTCCTACGAGCAGTACTTC. It translates to CASSSPLGQDSYEQYF.

The chain recombines TRBV24-1 with TRBJ2-3, with D perhaps matching TRBD2 (6 bases). CDR1 KGHDR and CDR2 SFDVKD come from the germline V gene. CDR3 size: 14 residues. Trimming took off 9 bases at V and 0 bases at J, with 12 bases between the two ends. CDR3 region: CATGTRGSTDTQYF. CDR3 DNA: TGTGCCACCGGGACGCGGGGAAGCACAGATACGCAGTATTTT.

This chain uses TRBV7-9 with TRBJ1-1; the match to TRBD1 covers 8 bases. The CDR3 has 11 residues. Germline V CDR1 and CDR2: SEHNR, FQNEAQ (reference sequence). The trim removed 9 bases at V and 7 bases at J, leaving 4 bases unmatched. The CDR3 is CASRTGNEAFF. DNA for the CDR3: TGTGCCAGTAGGACAGGGAATGAAGCTTTCTTT. Drawing the rest from reference TRBV7-9 and TRBJ1-1, the complete variable domain is DTGVSQNPRHKITKRGQNVTFRCDPISEHNRLYWYRQTLGQGPEFLTYFQNEAQLEKSRLLSDRFSAERPKGSFSTLEIQRTEQGDSAMYLCASRTGNEAFFGQGTRLTVV.

The J gene is TRBJ1-1, the V gene TRBV19; D gene unclear. Trimming removed 7 bases at V and 5 bases at J, with 8 bases between. Germline CDR1 LNHDA, CDR2 SQIVND (reference sequence). This CDR3 has 11 amino acids. The CDR3 bases are TGTGCCAGTAACGCGTGGACTGAAGCTTTCTTT. It specifies CASNAWTEAFF.

The V call is TRBV30, the J call TRBJ1-1; tentative D call: TRBD1 (6 bases). The CDR3 runs 15 residues. Germline CDR1 is GTSNPN and CDR2 is SVGIG (reference sequence). V lost 1 base and J 0 bases, leaving 12 bases between the germline ends. The CDR3 spells CAWSDPGHLNTEAFF. The CDR3 DNA is TGTGCCTGGAGTGACCCGGGACACTTGAACACTGAAGCTTTCTTT.

This clone came up once. V usage is TRBV25-1 and J usage is TRBJ2-1; perhaps TRBD2 as D (6 bases). The germline V gene has CDR1 MGHDK and CDR2 SYGVNS. V was clipped by 4 bases and J by 3 bases, with 19 bases between them. The CDR3 is 17 amino acids. The CDR3 bases are TGTGCCAGCAGTGGTGGGCCCCAGCGGGTGATCTACAATGAGCAGTTCTTC. Translation: CASSGGPQRVIYNEQFF. The whole variable domain, filled in from reference TRBV25-1 and TRBJ2-1, reads EADIYQTPRYLVIGTGKKITLECSQTMGHDKMYWYQQDPGMELHLIHYSYGVNSTEKGDLSSESTVSRIRTEHFPLTLESARPSHTSQYLCASSGGPQRVIYNEQFFGPGTRLTVL.

Here the CDR3 DNA reads TGTGCCAGCAGCTTAGTCGGCCTAGCGGGACGGGAGGATACGCAGTATTTT. It encodes CASSLVGLAGREDTQYF. The chain combines TRBV13 with TRBJ2-3; 9 bases fit TRBD2. The CDR3 has 17 residues. V lost 1 base to trimming and J lost 6 bases; unmatched junction nucleotides: 11. Per germline, CDR1 PRHDT and CDR2 FYEKMQ (reference sequence). The complete variable domain, with remaining parts taken from reference TRBV13 and TRBJ2-3, reads AAGVIQSPRHLIKEKRETATLKCYPIPRHDTVYWYQQGPGQDPQFLISFYEKMQSDKGSIPDRFSAQQFSDYHSELNMSSLELGDSALYFCASSLVGLAGREDTQYFGPGTRLTVL.

This clone was seen a few times. The chain uses TRBV18 and TRBJ1-2; 9 bases align to TRBD1. CDR1 and CDR2 from the germline V gene are KGHSH and LQKENI. The V gene end was trimmed by 7 bases and the J gene end by 4 bases; junction bases not matched to a gene: 7. This CDR3 is 14 amino acids long. CDR3 sequence reads: CASLGDRATYGYTF. CDR3 DNA sequence: TGTGCCAGCTTAGGGGACAGGGCTACCTATGGCTACACCTTC.

The chain recombines TRBV5-6 with TRBJ2-1; TRBD2 is a possible D gene (6 bases). Trimming pared 4 bases from V and 2 bases from J, leaving 13 bases between. CDR1 is SGHDT, CDR2 YYEEEE, per germline. This CDR3 comprises 15 residues. The CDR3 nucleotides are TGTGCCAGCAGCCCCCGGTGGGGGGCCTACAATGAGCAGTTCTTC. Residues: CASSPRWGAYNEQFF.